A selection of T cell receptor beta chains follows, all from one sample in a study of T-cell reconstitution after alpha-beta-depleted transplantation in children. One entry per CDR3 protein results from TCRdb running MiXCR on the PCR reads. Here the sample spans about 900,000 distinct CDR3 sequences, about 31% being singletons. The material was PBMCs, mostly from graft donor cells, obtained 360 days after TCRalphabeta/CD19-depleted stem cell transplant. The source is a boy under three years old who had a stem cell transplant for SCID, so the T cells may come from the graft donor. Both conserved end residues are part of each CDR3. A D gene is named only where the DNA matches it firmly. Clone size is not always given. Where it is, it says once, few, many or a class for expanded clones.

TRBJ1-1,.,TRBV10-3,.,CAISEVRGGTEAFF,TGTGCCATCAGTGAGGTACGGGGCGGCACTGAAGCTTTCTTT
TRBJ1-1,TRBD1,TRBV6-1,.,CASSRGTTPTEAFF,TGTGCCAGCTCCAGGGGGACGACCCCCACTGAAGCTTTCTTT
TRBJ2-6,TRBD2,TRBV4-2,.,CASSHSLSGTVSGANVLTF,TGTGCCAGCAGCCATTCCCTTAGCGGGACCGTCTCTGGGGCCAACGTCCTGACTTTC
TRBJ2-7,TRBD1,TRBV27,.,CASSSPRDRGPYEQYF,TGTGCCAGCAGTTCCCCCAGGGACAGGGGGCCCTACGAGCAGTACTTC
TRBJ2-1,TRBD2,TRBV27,few,CASSGGLNNEQFF,TGTGCCAGCAGTGGGGGACTAAACAATGAGCAGTTCTTC
TRBJ2-3,TRBD1,TRBV18,.,CASSRDTGGADTQYF,TGTGCCAGCTCAAGGGACACAGGGGGCGCAGATACGCAGTATTTT
TRBJ2-7,TRBD2,TRBV3-1,.,CASSLERAGGAYEQYF,TGTGCCAGCAGCCTGGAGCGGGCGGGGGGCGCCTACGAGCAGTACTTC
TRBJ1-4,.,TRBV20-1,.,CSAPYRATNEKLFF,TGCAGTGCTCCATACAGGGCAACTAATGAAAAACTGTTTTTT
TRBJ2-2,.,TRBV9,.,CASSVARPAGELFF,TGTGCCAGCAGCGTAGCCAGGCCAGCCGGGGAGCTGTTTTTT
TRBJ1-1,TRBD1,TRBV3-1,.,CASSQEWDRWNTEAFF,TGTGCCAGCAGCCAAGAATGGGACAGGTGGAACACTGAAGCTTTCTTT
TRBJ2-7,TRBD1,TRBV29-1,.,CSAWTGASEQYF,TGCAGCGCATGGACAGGGGCTAGCGAGCAGTACTTC
TRBJ2-5,.,TRBV5-1,few,CASSWSGQETQYF,TGCGCCAGCAGCTGGAGCGGCCAAGAGACCCAGTACTTC
TRBJ2-1,.,TRBV7-2,.,CASSFLPHLDEQFF,TGTGCCAGCAGCTTTCTCCCCCATCTCGATGAGCAGTTCTTC
TRBJ2-1,TRBD1,TRBV6-4,.,CASSGQGSTYNEQFF,TGTGCCAGCAGTGGACAGGGCTCGACTTACAATGAGCAGTTCTTC
TRBJ2-5,.,TRBV5-1,.,CASSIRRNQETQYF,TGCGCCAGCAGCATACGACGTAACCAAGAGACCCAGTACTTC
TRBJ2-5,.,TRBV24-1,.,CATSEVEETQYF,TGTGCCACCAGTGAGGTGGAAGAGACCCAGTACTTC
TRBJ2-5,TRBD1,TRBV10-3,few,CAISDDRAETQYF,TGTGCCATCAGCGACGACAGGGCGGAGACCCAGTACTTC
TRBJ2-5,.,TRBV6-1,.,CASSARTVQETQYF,TGTGCCAGCAGTGCCCGGACTGTACAAGAGACCCAGTACTTC
TRBJ2-1,.,TRBV20-1,few,CSAGNPLAAYNEQFF,TGCAGTGCCGGTAACCCTCTGGCGGCCTACAATGAGCAGTTCTTC
TRBJ1-6,.,TRBV2,few,CASSRGGHQASPLHF,TGTGCCAGCTCCCGTGGGGGACATCAGGCTTCACCCCTCCACTTT
TRBJ1-2,.,TRBV11-2,.,CASSLDQGNGAGYTF,TGTGCCAGCAGCTTAGATCAGGGGAACGGGGCTGGCTACACCTTC
TRBJ2-1,.,TRBV12-5,few,CASGLEVAPGNEQFF,TGTGCTAGTGGTTTAGAGGTGGCCCCTGGGAATGAGCAGTTCTTC
TRBJ2-3,TRBD2,TRBV4-2,.,CASSLAGTSGASTDTQYF,TGTGCCAGCAGCCTCGCCGGGACTAGCGGGGCTAGCACAGATACGCAGTATTTT
TRBJ1-2,TRBD1,TRBV6-5,.,CASSRRQGGYTF,TGTGCCAGCAGTCGAAGACAGGGAGGCTACACCTTC
TRBJ2-2,.,TRBV18,.,CASSQQSTGELFF,TGTGCCAGCTCGCAACAGTCCACCGGGGAGCTGTTTTTT
TRBJ2-3,.,TRBV9,many,CASSVVGGFTDTQYF,TGTGCCAGCAGCGTAGTCGGCGGATTCACAGATACGCAGTATTTT
TRBJ1-2,.,TRBV29-1,.,CSLADPETGLYGYTF,TGCAGCCTCGCCGACCCGGAAACAGGGCTGTATGGCTACACCTTC
TRBJ2-3,TRBD2,TRBV20-1,few,CSGEAGGLGDTQYF,TGCAGTGGGGAAGCGGGGGGCCTGGGAGATACGCAGTATTTT
TRBJ2-3,TRBD2,TRBV2,.,CASSYSPGTIDTQYF,TGTGCCAGCAGTTACAGTCCCGGGACTATCGATACGCAGTATTTT
TRBJ1-2,.,TRBV20-1,.,CSFFGRSNYGYTF,TGCAGTTTTTTTGGCAGGTCTAACTATGGCTACACCTTC
TRBJ2-1,TRBD2,TRBV5-1,.,CASSWTSGGAGAEQFF,TGCGCCAGCAGCTGGACTAGCGGGGGGGCAGGCGCTGAGCAGTTCTTC
TRBJ2-1,.,TRBV7-2,.,CASNPGWTTPYNEQFF,TGTGCCAGCAACCCGGGCTGGACTACCCCCTACAATGAGCAGTTCTTC
TRBJ1-4,TRBD1,TRBV14,.,CASSQFAFGPPDRVNSTNEKLFF,TGTGCCAGCAGCCAATTTGCATTCGGACCGCCGGACAGGGTGAATTCAACTAATGAAAAACTGTTTTTT
TRBJ2-5,TRBD2,TRBV6-1,.,CASGWRSGGPETQYF,TGTGCCAGCGGGTGGCGGAGCGGGGGGCCGGAGACCCAGTACTTC
TRBJ2-1,.,TRBV15,.,CATGKVVSGNEQFF,TGTGCCACGGGGAAGGTCGTCAGCGGCAATGAGCAGTTCTTC
TRBJ2-7,TRBD2,TRBV5-1,.,CASSQGTSGDYEQYF,TGCGCCAGCAGCCAAGGGACTAGCGGGGACTACGAGCAGTACTTC
TRBJ1-1,.,TRBV9,many,CASSMGGESTEAFF,TGTGCCAGCAGTATGGGAGGGGAGAGCACTGAAGCTTTCTTT
TRBJ2-7,.,TRBV4-2,many,CASSRGLAYEQYF,TGTGCCAGCAGCCGAGGACTGGCCTACGAGCAGTACTTC
TRBJ1-2,.,TRBV6-5,few,CASSYSSSTGIGGYTF,TGTGCCAGCAGTTACTCGAGCAGCACAGGAATCGGAGGCTACACCTTC
TRBJ2-3,.,TRBV7-9,.,CASSLRTGGNTDTQYF,TGTGCCAGCAGCCTTCGGACAGGAGGGAATACAGATACGCAGTATTTT